This TCR beta chain appears in the sequencing data of a study of T cell responses to AZD1222 COVID-19 vaccine. CDR3 length: 14 residues. The germline V and J ends were trimmed by 3 bases and 4 bases, with 13 bases remaining between them. From germline, CDR1 is GTSNPN and CDR2 SVGIG (reference sequence). Details on this clone: Its antigen is currently unknown.

General study results and limits: Vaccine-associated CD4 TCRs ranged over spike, dominating at 160-218 and 743-854. The donor cohort was predominantly white British with a female majority, and clonal diversity may have been underestimated. Repertoires were collected only later (after the peak T cell response had occurred).

The protocol was immunoSEQ multiplex PCR, while the TCRdb copy is restricted to in-frame clones and leaves out a portion. The sample contains about 80,000 clones, 75% to 95% of which appear only once. The specimen comprised peripheral blood, sampled 28 days after the second AZD1222 dose. The receptor's source is an adult who received the AZD1222 COVID-19 vaccine. The V and J genes are TRBV30 and TRBJ1-3, with D hard to call. DNA of the CDR3: TGTGCCTGGAGCCCGTCGAAGGCCGGAAACACCATATATTTT. This gives the protein CAWSPSKAGNTIYF.